A single T cell receptor beta chain is shown here with its context. This CDR3 is built from 14 residues. From germline, CDR1 is MNHEY and CDR2 SVGAGI. The junction had 9 bases not matched to a gene; V was cut back by 6 bases and J by 11 bases. The authors' processing: Amplification of reference gene primers provided the estimated nucleated cell counts. Here immunoSEQ multiplex PCR was the method, and the copy in TCRdb shows in-frame clones only, minus some. For V, J and clone size, that table is used; D and trimming come from the DNA. In the table there are 45,000 or so clones, approximately 70% of which are singletons. This record comes from a study of blood T cell repertoires in COVID-19. Study as a whole: Acute and convalescent COVID-19 specimens originated in the United States, Italy and Spain. Sources were T cells, B-cell-depleted T cells, or PBMCs; the material itself was cDNA or gDNA.

V gene TRBV6-5 combines with J gene TRBJ1-6; 8 positions match TRBD1. This TCR came from a man of 80 years or more with acute or convalescent COVID-19. Sequenced input: peripheral blood. The CDR3 sequence is CASSSDRAGPPLHF. In DNA form, the CDR3 reads TGTGCCAGCAGCTCGGACAGGGCTGGCCCACCCCTCCACTTT.